This TCR beta chain was sequenced during a study of T cell repertoires in cytomegalovirus infection. Study as a whole: Both CMV infection and a matching HLA type were indicated by public TCR beta signatures. Regarding the study as a whole: Cumulative public TCR beta family frequency identified CMV carriers with the relevant HLA. HLA-C-restricted CMV clonotypes gave the most frequent clonotype in two of eight donors.

TCRdb fed the reads into MiXCR, producing one record per CDR3 protein. The sample includes around 180,000 distinct CDR3 sequences, roughly 19% of them seen just once. This clonotype showed up many times. Antigen unknown. The CDR3 spans 15 residues. V lost 5 bases and J lost 10; bases outside the gene matches: 9. Germline V gene data show CDR1 as SEHNR and CDR2 as FQNEAQ (reference sequence). The rearrangement uses TRBV7-9 and TRBJ1-6; 9 bases match TRBD1. Material for sequencing was PBMCs. This receptor was obtained from a human donor in good health (CMV status not recorded). Some clones in this sample may be carry-over from other donors' samples. The CDR3 region has the DNA TGTGCCAGCAGCGAGACAGGGACAGGGAAGTCACCCCTCCACTTT. This codes for CASSETGTGKSPLHF.